Detailed here is one T cell receptor beta chain. The target of this receptor is not known. Base-call qualities are not available, and no considerably larger clone is one nucleotide away. The sample originates from a study of cytomegalovirus exposure and HLA in healthy donors listed by TCRdb under 2017. Context from the whole study: An earlier analysis of roughly 500 of the donors reported 250 to 350 Gb of sequence data and about 120 million unique TCR beta sequences obtained from roughly 180 million T cells. Approximately 310 gigabases of sequencing data and around 87 million unique TCR sequences were included in an early release covering 550 to 800 HLA-typed donors. The genetic ancestry cluster associated with self-reported Caucasian donors included 81% of the roughly 380 genotyped donors. The study was designed to test whether signatures of past pathogen exposure could be identified by cataloging public T cell receptors. The study profiled the T cell repertoires of hundreds of subjects by immunosequencing and related them to cytomegalovirus serostatus. In addition to the first cohort of about 650 subjects, a separate validation cohort of under 150 different subjects was used. To predict cytomegalovirus infection status, the study combined high-throughput TCR immunosequencing, statistical association of individual TCRs with disease status, and machine learning. A later analysis re-examined previously published TCR beta repertoires from several hundred donors and added high-resolution HLA genotyping to investigate patterns of TCR occurrence. Rather than using new phenotypic data, the later analysis identified candidate immune exposures from TCR beta sequences and from how often those sequences occurred across donors. To decide whether each TCR beta V gene segment behaved as functional or pseudogenic, an earlier analysis of some 580 of the donors relied on high-throughput TCR beta sequencing. Donor age, sex, ethnicity and CMV serostatus were collected together with the repertoire data. In a later genetic analysis, genome-wide SNP genotypes for about 65% of the roughly 670 donors were used, and that subset was treated as a discovery cohort. Every discovery cohort repertoire had been produced on one sequencing platform. Class I and class II HLA loci were covered by the typing at four-digit resolution. The number of typed donors differed by locus: roughly 620-630 for A, B, C, DRB1 and DQB1; approximately 540 for DQA1; 606 for DPA1; and some 430 for DPB1. Roughly five DR-DQ haplotypes were handled as single units for association and clustering because linkage in the cohort was strong. On average, roughly 250,000 unique TCR beta nucleotide sequences were sequenced per donor among 350 to 400 genotyped donors of the cohort, with 15% to 20% of those sequences being non-productive.

The method behind the library was the immunoSEQ multiplex PCR assay. For the multiplex PCR, a mixture combining 60 forward primers for TCR Vbeta segments and 13 reverse primers for TCR Jbeta segments was used. Amplification of the CDR3 region of rearranged TCR beta genes was performed with a multiplex PCR assay on genomic DNA. On the Illumina HiSeq System, the amplified TCR beta libraries were sequenced as 87-base-pair reads. Per the authors' processing: A later analysis counted around 72 million unique TCR beta chains across the 500 to 850 repertoires, and around 12 million of these chains were shared by at least two donors. A nearest-neighbor algorithm error-corrected the raw reads and collapsed the reads into unique sequences, merging closely related sequences to remove PCR and sequencing errors. CDR3 sequences were aligned to IMGT reference sequences to assign V, D and J gene segments. For a sequence to be retained, a match of at least six nucleotides was required to both a V gene segment and a J gene segment. A rearrangement was called productive if the CDR3 had no stop codons and remained in frame with V and J, and every other rearrangement was called non-productive. CDR3 was defined by IMGT convention, running from the second conserved V-encoded cysteine to the conserved J-encoded phenylalanine. The earlier analysis of a few hundred of the donors excluded sequences that lacked an unambiguous match to a single V gene segment. In an earlier analysis of some 590 of the donors, a V segment was called functional when productive rearrangements were above 56.7%, and segregating when the standard deviation between donors exceeded 5%. A statistical classification framework was developed to diagnose cytomegalovirus status using the catalog of TCR beta chain sequences. V and J gene assignment, in a later analysis, came from comparing TCR nucleotide sequences with IMGT/GENE-DB human TR gene sequences. The TCRdist pipeline was used in a later analysis to assign CDR3 sequences and most-parsimonious VDJ recombination scenarios. In a later analysis, each TCR beta chain was defined by its CDR3 amino acid sequence together with its V-gene family, and reads without a unique V-gene family were excluded. As a way to deal with suspected cross-contamination and a sequencing artifact, a later analysis dropped 640 or so nucleotide sequences that were highly shared and had low generation probability. In a later analysis, a clonal expansion index was calculated for each public chain from normalized within-repertoire ranks of inferred template counts. A later analysis computed generation probabilities with a VDJ recombination model fitted to out-of-frame rearrangements, and checked the results against IGoR. A later analysis scored TCR-TCR, TCR-HLA and TCR-CMV co-occurrence with hypergeometric tests, applying a repertoire-size bias correction to TCR pairs. To estimate false discovery rates, a later analysis permuted the HLA or CMV assignments 20 times. In a later analysis, co-occurring TCRs were grouped using DBSCAN, and TCRdist sequence similarity was added for clustering within HLA-allele-positive subsets. Repertoires with fewer than 30,000 or more than 120,000 public chains were left out of co-occurrence clustering, as were five repertoires with anomalous nucleotide sharing. Sourced from immuneACCESS, this table was stored by TCRdb with only in-frame sequences that have V and J called. A share of the clones is absent; for the studies checked, an unresolved V gene accounts for under half, and the remainder has no known explanation. Clone size and the V and J calls come from that table; the DNA yielded D and trimming. Counted in this sample were approximately 170,000 clones; under 85% of them appeared once. 5% to 6.5% of the sample is held by the ten biggest clonotypes.

General study outcomes and caveats: A cluster of highly shared sequence variants was judged likely to be a technical artifact of the sequencing pipeline. Several of the top co-occurrence clusters appeared to be linked to parvovirus B19, influenza, CMV and Epstein-Barr virus, according to a later analysis. HLA typing was unavailable for some donors at each locus, so association tests used only the typed subset. The 87-base-pair reads could not distinguish some IMGT-functional V segments, including TRBV6-2 and TRBV6-3, so those segments were excluded. The study gave a list of about 170 TCR beta chains associated with cytomegalovirus. Strong co-occurrence of HLA alleles, especially DR and DQ, made assigning TCR associations to individual alleles difficult. An association between a missense DCLRE1C variant and V-gene and J-gene trimming of TCR beta chains was found in a later genetic analysis and replicated in an independent cohort. Only TCR beta chains were sequenced in this cohort, and the absence of alpha or paired-chain data limited detectable features. At a false discovery rate of 0.05, a later analysis linked fewer than 20,000 TCR beta sequences to specific HLA alleles. A further reported finding was that TCR beta sequences accurately predicted the HLA-A and HLA-B alleles for most subjects in the first cohort. Immune exposure information for the cohort was limited to CMV serostatus. Linkage disequilibrium might explain the correlated functional status among segregating V segments, but an unknown experimental factor could not be excluded. A later analysis found that TCR association rates varied across HLA loci, with DRB1 alleles showing the most associated TCRs and HLA-C alleles the fewest. Most TCR sequences were seen in very few donors, while some public TCRs were found in many individuals. According to a later genetic analysis, donors in an Asian-associated ancestry cluster had fewer N-insertions in productive TCRs than the approximately 690-donor mean. Compared with equally common non-associated chains, HLA-associated TCR beta chains in a later analysis were more clonally expanded and had lower generation probabilities. Sequencing depth was assumed to be roughly uniform across donors in the presence/absence analyses, though that assumption may not hold. The classifier was reported to diagnose cytomegalovirus status with high specificity and sensitivity in both the original and validation cohorts. The authors suggested that the approach could potentially be extended to other disease states and immunological phenotypes. Because counts were too low, 15 to 20 rarely observed V segments, including chromosome 9 orphons, were left out of the earlier analysis of approximately 500 of the donors. A later analysis found that most CMV-associated TCR beta chains appeared HLA-restricted, with HLA associations seemingly driven largely by CMV exposure. A few of the identified cytomegalovirus-associated TCR beta chains were confirmed in vitro to be specific for cytomegalovirus antigens. Broadly in line with IMGT annotations, most TCR beta V segments showed up in productive rearrangements about 87% or about 30% of the time in an earlier analysis of roughly 590 of the donors.

The cohort comprised 710 or so healthy bone marrow donors. All cohort members were sampled while nominally healthy, although unrecorded immune exposures were likely present. The donor tested CMV seropositive, placing the donor among the roughly 300 seropositive members of the cohort. Each donor provided a peripheral blood sample, and peripheral blood mononuclear cells were used for TCR beta sequencing. Genomic DNA extraction from the blood cell samples was performed with the Qiagen DNeasy Blood Extraction Kit. CDR3 length: 14 amino acids, cysteine to phenylalanine. Just the 42-base CDR3 DNA is kept, in frame starting at base 1. CDR1 and CDR2 are drawn from the germline V gene: SNHLY, FYNNEI.

The chain joins TRBV2 to TRBJ2-5; the central 9 bases match TRBD1. The tail of the sequence fits TRBJ2-7 better, so the J call may be wrong. Sequenced material: PBMCs. This TCR was sampled from a woman between 18 and 29 years old in good health and CMV-seropositive. The CDR3 amino acid sequence is: CASSDGTGIYEQYF. The DNA reads as follows: TGTGCCAGCAGTGACGGGACAGGGATCTACGAGCAGTACTTC.